A single sample is the source of the 24 T cell receptor beta chains below, sequenced in a study of blood T cell repertoires in COVID-19. Repertoires were generated with immunoSEQ multiplex PCR, while TCRdb's copy carries only in-frame clones and drops some. The repertoire includes about 73,000 clones, more than 65% of them detected once, and 28% sits in the top ten. Sequenced: peripheral blood. These receptors all come from a human donor in a cohort sampled during active COVID-19.

J is TRBJ1-1 and V is TRBV2; unclear D gene. V lost 8 bases, J lost 0 bases, and 10 bases lay in between. Germline V gene lookup returns CDR1 SNHLY and CDR2 FYNNEI. This CDR3 comprises 13 residues. In DNA, the CDR3 is TGTGCCAGCTCAATGGGAGTGAACACTGAAGCTTTCTTT. Residues: CASSMGVNTEAFF.

This clone was detected only once. The chain uses TRBV3-1 (or the pseudogene TRBV3-2) and TRBJ2-2; 8 bases match TRBD2. Germline trimming cut 1 base from V and 9 bases from J; bases unmatched to any gene: 10. The V gene's germline CDR1 is LGHDT and CDR2 YNNKEL (reference sequence). The CDR3 contains 16 residues. The CDR3 coding sequence is TGTGCCAGCAGCCAAGCGGGTCGGGGGGGCCACCGGGAGCTGTTTTTT. It translates to CASSQAGRGGHRELFF.

The J gene is TRBJ2-1, the V gene TRBV28; 8 nucleotides agree with TRBD1. The CDR3 totals 22 residues. J lost 2 bases, V lost 3 bases, and 24 bases had no gene match. Germline V gene sequence: CDR1 MDHEN, CDR2 SYDVKM. The CDR3 sequence is CASSFPLWRFKQGDKPYNEQFF. The CDR3 DNA reads TGTGCCAGCAGTTTCCCCCTTTGGCGGTTCAAACAGGGGGACAAACCCTACAATGAGCAGTTCTTC.

The V call is TRBV5-1, the J call TRBJ2-1, with D possibly being TRBD1 (6 bases). This CDR3 region has 15 residues. Germline V gives CDR1 SGHRS, CDR2 YFSETQ. V gave up 1 base and J gave up 0 bases, with 8 bases separating them. The CDR3 spells CASSLTGSSYNEQFF. The CDR3 coding sequence is TGCGCCAGCAGCTTGACAGGGAGCTCCTACAATGAGCAGTTCTTC.

J is TRBJ2-5 and V is TRBV19, with D possibly TRBD1 on 5 matching bases. This CDR3 has 13 residues. The germline gives CDR1 LNHDA, CDR2 SQIVND (reference sequence). V lost 5 bases and J 2 bases, leaving 9 bases between the germline ends. CDR3 loop: CASSPTDQETQYF. As DNA, the CDR3 is TGTGCCAGTAGTCCGACAGATCAAGAGACCCAGTACTTC.

The V gene is TRBV4-1, the J gene TRBJ2-3, with no clear D. Germline values: CDR1 MGHRA, CDR2 YSYEKL. Between the trimmed V and J ends, which lost 2 bases and 2 bases, there was a span of 11 bases. CDR3 length equals 15 residues. DNA for the CDR3: TGCGCCAGCAGCCAAACTAACACGGACACAGATACGCAGTATTTT. Its protein product is CASSQTNTDTDTQYF.

V is TRBV3-1 (or the pseudogene TRBV3-2) and J is TRBJ1-4, with TRBD1 as a possible D gene (5 bases). The CDR3 is 14 amino acids. Per the germline V gene, CDR1 is LGHDT and CDR2 is YNNKEL (reference sequence). Trimming left V 1 base short and J 4 bases short, with 7 bases between. The DNA for the CDR3 is TGTGCCAGCAGCCAAGTGGGGCGTAATGAAAAACTGTTTTTT. It yields the protein CASSQVGRNEKLFF.

This clone was observed a handful of times. The chain uses TRBV9 and TRBJ1-1; TRBD1 agrees at 7 bases. CDR1 and CDR2 from the germline V gene are SGDLS and YYNGEE. This CDR3 is built from 15 residues. The V segment lost 3 bases and the J segment 0 bases; nucleotides outside the gene matches: 5. The CDR3 coding sequence is TGTGCCAGCAGCGCGAGACAGGGCCTGAACACTGAAGCTTTCTTT. As protein: CASSARQGLNTEAFF.

J is TRBJ1-6 and V is TRBV6-5, with D uncertain. The CDR3 spans 13 residues. V dropped 2 bases and J dropped 14 bases, with 13 bases sitting between them. CDR1 and CDR2 (germline): MNHEY, SVGAGI. The CDR3 here is CASSYPTEVSLHF. CDR3 bases: TGTGCCAGCAGTTACCCGACGGAGGTGTCCCTCCACTTT.

This clone was counted a few times. This chain connects TRBV19 to TRBJ1-5, with 7 bases lining up with TRBD1. In germline, CDR1 is LNHDA, CDR2 SQIVND (reference sequence). The CDR3 is 13 residues long. The ends lost 5 bases at V and 2 bases at J; junction bases unmatched: 0. The CDR3 DNA sequence: TGTGCCAGTAGTGGGACAGGCAATCAGCCCCAGCATTTT. Amino acids: CASSGTGNQPQHF.

The chain employs TRBV11-2 and TRBJ2-5; 10 positions match TRBD1. V shed 5 bases and J 2 bases; nucleotides not matched to a gene: 5. The CDR3 is 15 residues long. The V gene's germline CDR1 is SGHAT and CDR2 FQNNGV. The CDR3 nucleotides are TGTGCCAGCAGCCTTGGACAGGGGGGACAAGAGACCCAGTACTTC. This encodes CASSLGQGGQETQYF.

The chain is built from TRBV4-1 and TRBJ1-6; 8 bases match TRBD1. The length of the CDR3 is 17 residues. The V gene's germline CDR1 is MGHRA and CDR2 YSYEKL. V was clipped by 4 bases and J by 6 bases; unmatched bases: 11. The CDR3 DNA is TGCGCCAGCAGCCGAGAACCCTCCGGACAGGGTAATTCACCCCTCCACTTT. This gives the protein CASSREPSGQGNSPLHF.

The CDR3 region is CASSQDLAQIYGYTF. CDR3 DNA: TGTGCCAGCAGCCAAGATCTGGCACAGATCTATGGCTACACCTTC. V is TRBV4-2 and J is TRBJ1-2; D gene uncertain. This CDR3 contains 15 residues. Trimming took off 0 bases at V and 4 bases at J, with 12 bases between the two ends. Germline V gene sequence: CDR1 LGHNA, CDR2 YNFKEQ.

This clone has a count of ten or more. This sequence joins TRBV5-1 and TRBJ2-5; the match to TRBD2 covers 11 bases. Germline V lookup: CDR1 SGHRS, CDR2 YFSETQ. This CDR3 has 16 amino acids. The V segment lost 3 bases and the J segment 4 bases; nucleotides outside the gene matches: 8. The CDR3 region has the DNA TGCGCCAGCAGCTCTAGATTTAGCGGGGGGGGAGAGACCCAGTACTTC. Translated: CASSSRFSGGGETQYF.

The chain carries TRBV5-1 and TRBJ2-5; D unresolved. Trimming shortened V by 0 bases and J by 3 bases, and 3 bases separated the two germline ends. Germline V gene sequence: CDR1 SGHRS, CDR2 YFSETQ. The CDR3 is 12 residues long. The CDR3, as DNA: TGCGCCAGCAGCTTGGATAAAGAGACCCAGTACTTC. This encodes CASSLDKETQYF.

This chain links TRBV5-1 with TRBJ2-3; D remains ambiguous. In germline, CDR1 is SGHRS, CDR2 YFSETQ. CDR3 length equals 12 residues. The V end lost 4 bases, the J end lost 4 bases, and 7 bases lay between the germline ends. The CDR3 nucleotides read TGCGCCAGCAGCCACCGGGCAGATACGCAGTATTTT. Amino acid sequence: CASSHRADTQYF.

The CDR3 sequence: CASSPVAGNYGYTF. CDR3 in DNA: TGTGCCAGCAGCCCGGTCGCAGGGAACTATGGCTACACCTTC. V gene TRBV5-6 combines with J gene TRBJ1-2; a possible D gene is TRBD1 (5 bases). V lost 4 bases to trimming and J lost 2 bases, with 12 bases between them. Germline assignment: CDR1 SGHDT and CDR2 YYEEEE. CDR3 length: 14 amino acids.

The chain employs TRBV27 and TRBJ1-3, with D perhaps matching TRBD1 (6 bases). Trimming left V 7 bases short and J 4 bases short, with 17 bases between. Germline V CDR1 and CDR2: MNHEY, SMNVEV (reference sequence). This CDR3 region has 15 residues. CDR3 loop: CASKQNRGAGNTIYF. The CDR3 nucleotides are TGTGCCAGCAAACAGAACCGGGGGGCCGGAAACACCATATATTTT.

J is TRBJ2-1 and V is TRBV29-1, with 7 bases matching TRBD1. The junction had 6 bases not matched to a gene; V was cut back by 7 bases and J by 0 bases. Germline values: CDR1 SQVTM, CDR2 ANQGSEA. This CDR3 is 14 amino acids long. CDR3 nucleotides: TGCAGCGGAAAGACAGGGAGCTCCTACAATGAGCAGTTCTTC. Protein product: CSGKTGSSYNEQFF.

This rearrangement joins TRBV9 to TRBJ2-1; 9 bases fit TRBD1. This CDR3 contains 15 residues. The V gene end was trimmed by 4 bases and the J gene end by 2 bases; junction bases not matched to a gene: 4. CDR1 and CDR2 (germline): SGDLS, YYNGEE. CDR3 sequence: CASSPRTGAYNEQFF. DNA for the CDR3: TGTGCCAGCAGCCCCCGGACAGGGGCCTACAATGAGCAGTTCTTC.

The chain employs TRBV5-6 and TRBJ1-2; D possibly corresponds to TRBD1 (6 bases). The CDR3 loop spans 14 amino acids. The ends were cut back, 3 bases at V and 3 bases at J, with 12 bases in the middle. Germline CDR1 and CDR2: SGHDT and YYEEEE. The CDR3 region is CASSSGQSHYGYTF. The CDR3 coding sequence is TGTGCCAGCAGCTCTGGACAGAGCCACTATGGCTACACCTTC.

The genes are TRBV7-2 and TRBJ1-2; D gene uncertain. The CDR3 covers 14 residues. Germline lookup yields CDR1 SGHTA and CDR2 FQGNSA. Trimming left V 3 bases short and J 0 bases short, with 8 bases between. CDR3 in amino acids: CASSFGVANYGYTF. The CDR3 bases are TGTGCCAGCAGCTTCGGGGTAGCTAACTATGGCTACACCTTC. Variable domain in full (rest from reference TRBV7-2 and TRBJ1-2): GAGVSQSPSNKVTEKGKDVELRCDPISGHTALYWYRQSLGQGLEFLIYFQGNSAPDKSGLPSDRFSAERTGGSVSTLTIQRTQQEDSAVYLCASSFGVANYGYTFGSGTRLTVV.

V is TRBV6-6 and J is TRBJ2-7; tentative D call: TRBD1 (6 bases). The V gene lost 2 bases and the J gene lost 2 bases, with 16 bases spanning the gap. Germline CDR1 MNHNY, CDR2 SVGAGI (reference sequence). The CDR3 is made up of 16 amino acids. For the CDR3, the DNA is TGTGCCAGCAGTTACGGTGGGCAGGGGATTGCCTACGAGCAGTACTTC. Translation: CASSYGGQGIAYEQYF.

The chain is built from TRBV2 and TRBJ2-7, with TRBD1 as a possible D gene (5 bases). The CDR3 runs to 12 residues. CDR1 SNHLY and CDR2 FYNNEI come from the germline V gene. Deletions cut 6 bases from V and 3 bases from J, with 9 bases between. The CDR3, as DNA: TGTGCCAGCAGCCAGGGCCTCTACGAGCAGTACTTC. It translates to CASSQGLYEQYF.